The T cell receptor (beta chain) under discussion was sequenced for a study of blood T cells in healthy people across ages. General study points: Diversity figures based on one million T cells were deemed too low. Unsorted PBMC input precluded a conclusive naive versus antigen-experienced comparison. Both naive CD4+ cell counts and diversity were greater in long-lived donors than in aged donors.

Per the germline V gene, CDR1 is DFQATT and CDR2 is SNEGSKA (reference sequence). V was pared by 6 bases and J by 0 bases, with 10 bases between. This CDR3 region has 13 residues. Sample-barcoded 5' priming and a J-beta primer mix drove a second PCR of roughly 7 to 11 cycles. TCRdb fed the 5' RACE reads into MiXCR, producing one record per CDR3 protein. The sample contains hundreds of thousands of distinct CDR3 sequences, around 54% of which appear only once. Note on this clonotype: Antigen: not known.

Each sample yielded at least 6 million isolated PBMCs. This chain joins TRBV20-1 and TRBJ2-3, with D unclear. The sequenced sample was blood. This TCR came from a man aged 60 to 75 in good health. The CDR3 coding sequence is TGCAGTGCCAGGAGATGGAGCACAGATACGCAGTATTTT. The encoded protein is CSARRWSTDTQYF.